This TCR beta chain is drawn from a study of blood T cells in healthy people across ages. This CDR3 spans 15 amino acids. With 6 bases clipped from V and 7 bases from J, the junction kept 10 bases outside the gene matches. Germline V CDR1 and CDR2: ENHRY, SYGVKD. Alongside a J-beta primer mix, a sample-barcoded 5' primer served in a second PCR lasting about 7 to 12 cycles. A single record per CDR3 protein comes from TCRdb applying MiXCR to the 5' RACE reads. This sample carries hundreds of thousands of distinct CDR3 sequences, about half of them seen once, and the ten largest clones take about a third. Only a few counts were recorded for this clonotype.

The source of this sequence is a woman aged 55-70 years in good health. Sequencing was done on a sample of blood. The genes are TRBV10-3 and TRBJ2-1; 9 bases are shared with TRBD2. The CDR3 spells CAIRPPSGDGNEQFF. The CDR3 nucleotides read TGTGCCATCAGGCCCCCTAGCGGGGACGGGAATGAGCAGTTCTTC.